Shown below are 15 T cell receptor beta chains from a single sample sequenced in a study of cytomegalovirus exposure and HLA in healthy donors. PCR was performed using 60 Vbeta and 13 Jbeta primers. The assay was immunoSEQ multiplex PCR, and TCRdb's table has in-frame clones only and misses some. The sample lists tens of thousands of clones; about two thirds were seen once. Sequencing was done on a sample of PBMCs. All receptors derive from a woman aged 40 to 50 in good health and CMV-seropositive.

CDR3: CASWMQANTGELFF. CDR3 nucleotide sequence: TGTGCCAGCTGGATGCAGGCGAACACCGGGGAGCTGTTTTTT. V usage is TRBV2 and J usage is TRBJ2-2; D unresolved. Germline CDR1 reads SNHLY; CDR2 reads FYNNEI. Deletions cut 8 bases from V and 0 bases from J, with 10 bases between. This CDR3 comprises 14 residues.

This clone was seen more than once but under ten times. This sequence joins TRBV29-1 and TRBJ1-4, with D perhaps matching TRBD1 (5 bases). Germline CDR1 is SQVTM and CDR2 is ANQGSEA. The CDR3 runs to 12 residues. Trimming cost V 4 bases and J 8 bases, with 11 bases left between them. In nucleotides, the CDR3 is TGCAGCGTTGGGGGGGGTTGGGAAAAACTGTTTTTT. It yields the protein CSVGGGWEKLFF.

The CDR3: CASSLVLLQGATGELFF. The CDR3 nucleotides read TGTGCCAGCAGCTTAGTTCTTTTACAGGGGGCCACCGGGGAGCTGTTTTTT. J is TRBJ2-2 and V is TRBV7-9; 9 bases line up with TRBD1. Germline V gene lookup returns CDR1 SEHNR and CDR2 FQNEAQ (reference sequence). The CDR3 is made up of 17 amino acids. The trim removed 1 base at V and 4 bases at J, leaving 7 bases unmatched. Full variable domain (outside the CDR3, taken from reference TRBV7-9 and TRBJ2-2): DTGVSQNPRHKITKRGQNVTFRCDPISEHNRLYWYRQTLGQGPEFLTYFQNEAQLEKSRLLSDRFSAERPKGSFSTLEIQRTEQGDSAMYLCASSLVLLQGATGELFFGEGSRLTVL.

This sequence joins TRBV6-6 and TRBJ2-3; D ambiguous. The ends were cut back, 6 bases at V and 2 bases at J, with 18 bases in the middle. This CDR3 is built from 16 residues. CDR1 is MNHNY, CDR2 SVGAGI, per germline (reference sequence). The CDR3 sequence is CASRDDLRLITDTQYF. The CDR3 region has the DNA TGTGCCAGCAGGGATGACCTACGACTTATCACAGATACGCAGTATTTT.

The rearrangement links TRBV11-2 to TRBJ1-6; D may be TRBD1 (6 bases). V was shortened by 5 bases and J by 7 bases, with 15 bases between the two germline ends. The CDR3 covers 15 residues. Germline V lookup: CDR1 SGHAT, CDR2 FQNNGV. CDR3 region: CASSLITGRNSPLHF. For the CDR3, the DNA is TGTGCCAGCAGCCTAATTACAGGGCGGAATTCACCCCTCCACTTT.

J is TRBJ2-7 and V is TRBV5-8; possibly TRBD1 for D (6 bases). CDR3 length: 14 residues. V was trimmed by 2 bases and J by 2 bases, leaving 11 bases between them. From germline, CDR1 is SGHTS and CDR2 YDEGEE. The CDR3 sequence: CASSFVTGPYEQYF. The CDR3, as DNA: TGTGCCAGCAGCTTCGTGACAGGCCCCTACGAGCAGTACTTC. Full variable domain (outside the CDR3, taken from reference TRBV5-8 and TRBJ2-7): EAGVTQSPTHLIKTRGQQATLRCSPISGHTSVYWYQQALGLGLQFLLWYDEGEERNRGNFPPRFSGRQFPNYSSELNVNALELEDSALYLCASSFVTGPYEQYFGPGTRLTVT.

The rearrangement uses TRBV29-1 and TRBJ1-1; TRBD1 aligns across 8 bases. Germline lookup yields CDR1 SQVTM and CDR2 ANQGSEA. J was trimmed by 3 bases and V by 4 bases; bases with no gene match: 10. The CDR3 is 15 residues long. The CDR3 is CSVGVRGPQDTEAFF. For the CDR3, the DNA is TGCAGCGTTGGGGTCAGGGGGCCTCAAGACACTGAAGCTTTCTTT.

This CDR3 is CASSLFRDRAEAFF. CDR3 nucleotide sequence: TGTGCCAGCAGTTTATTCAGGGATCGCGCTGAAGCTTTCTTT. V gene TRBV27 combines with J gene TRBJ1-1; perhaps TRBD1 as D (5 bases). Germline V gene lookup returns CDR1 MNHEY and CDR2 SMNVEV (reference sequence). V lost 1 base to trimming and J lost 6 bases, with 12 bases between them. CDR3 size: 14 residues.

The rearrangement links TRBV5-1 to TRBJ1-4; no definite D call. The CDR3 is made up of 14 amino acids. Germline CDR1 is SGHRS and CDR2 is YFSETQ. Trimming took off 1 base at V and 4 bases at J, with 8 bases between the two ends. This chain's CDR3 is CASSLNPYNEKLFF. The CDR3 bases are TGCGCCAGCAGCTTGAATCCTTATAATGAAAAACTGTTTTTT.

V gene TRBV2 combines with J gene TRBJ2-4; 8 bases agree with TRBD2. This CDR3 is built from 19 residues. V shed 6 bases and J 2 bases; nucleotides not matched to a gene: 18. Germline values: CDR1 SNHLY, CDR2 FYNNEI. The CDR3 reads CASSAHPVRLAMTKNIQYF. The CDR3 bases are TGTGCCAGCAGCGCTCATCCGGTAAGACTAGCGATGACCAAAAACATTCAGTACTTC.

As concerns this clone: A junction end diverges from the germline sequence, so it may reflect a read error. The chain's CDR3 is CASSNMRDLSYEQYF. The DNA for the CDR3 is TGTGCTAGCAGTAATATGCGGGATCTCTCCTACGAGCAGTACTTC. This chain uses TRBV7-7 with TRBJ2-7, with a possible D match to TRBD2 (6 bases). CDR1 is SSHAT and CDR2 is FNYEAQ in the germline V gene (reference sequence). The CDR3 extends over 15 amino acids.

The chain couples TRBV6-1 to TRBJ2-7, with 9 bases lining up with TRBD2. J gave up 4 bases and V 7 bases, and 8 bases lay outside the gene matches. Germline CDR1 reads MNHNS; CDR2 reads SASEGT. This CDR3 spans 14 amino acids. The CDR3 is CASISGTSKYEQYF. Written as DNA, the CDR3 is TGTGCCAGCATCTCCGGGACTAGCAAATACGAGCAGTACTTC.

The chain employs TRBV6-1 and TRBJ2-1, with TRBD2 identical over 8 bases. The germline CDR1 and CDR2 sequences are MNHNS and SASEGT. Germline trimming cut 2 bases from V and 4 bases from J; bases unmatched to any gene: 4. This CDR3 is built from 15 residues. The CDR3 DNA reads TGTGCCAGCAGTGAAAAGGCGGGGGGATACAATGAGCAGTTCTTC. Translating it yields CASSEKAGGYNEQFF.

This clone occurred a few times. The V call is TRBV5-6, the J call TRBJ1-2, with 10 nucleotides matching TRBD1. The CDR3 is made up of 12 amino acids. Germline V CDR1 and CDR2: SGHDT, YYEEEE. Germline trimming cut 4 bases from V and 10 bases from J; bases unmatched to any gene: 4. CDR3 sequence: CASSLGQGHYTF. As DNA, the CDR3 is TGTGCCAGCAGCCTGGGACAGGGGCACTACACCTTC.

The chain combines TRBV18 with TRBJ1-2; 9 bases match TRBD1. Trimming took 2 bases from V and 3 from J; bases not matched to a gene: 7. Germline CDR1 reads KGHSH; CDR2 reads LQKENI. The CDR3 length is 16 residues. The DNA of the CDR3 is TGTGCCAGCTCACCATTGTTGGGACAGGGCCACTATGGCTACACCTTC. It specifies CASSPLLGQGHYGYTF.